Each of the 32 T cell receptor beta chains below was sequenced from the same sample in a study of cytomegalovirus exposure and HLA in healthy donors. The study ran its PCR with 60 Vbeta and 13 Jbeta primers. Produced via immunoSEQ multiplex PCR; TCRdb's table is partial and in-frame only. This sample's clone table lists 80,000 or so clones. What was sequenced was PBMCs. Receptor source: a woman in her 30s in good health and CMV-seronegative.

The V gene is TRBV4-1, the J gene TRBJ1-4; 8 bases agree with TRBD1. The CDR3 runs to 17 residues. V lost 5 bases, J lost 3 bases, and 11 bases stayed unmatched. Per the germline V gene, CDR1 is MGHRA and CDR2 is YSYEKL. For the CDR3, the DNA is TGCGCCAGCAGCTCGTCCGGGACAGGCCTCCCTAATGAAAAACTGTTTTTT. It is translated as CASSSSGTGLPNEKLFF.

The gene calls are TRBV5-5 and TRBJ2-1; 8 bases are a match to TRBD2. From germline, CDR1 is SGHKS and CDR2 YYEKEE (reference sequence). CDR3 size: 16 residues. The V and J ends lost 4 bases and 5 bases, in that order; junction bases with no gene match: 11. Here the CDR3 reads CASSAAGGLGNNEQFF. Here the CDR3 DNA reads TGTGCCAGCAGCGCCGCGGGGGGCCTCGGAAACAATGAGCAGTTCTTC.

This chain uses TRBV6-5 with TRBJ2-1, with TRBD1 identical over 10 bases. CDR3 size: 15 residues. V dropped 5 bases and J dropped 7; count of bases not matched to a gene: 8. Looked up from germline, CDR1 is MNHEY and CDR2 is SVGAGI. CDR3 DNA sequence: TGTGCCAGCAGTACTGACAGGGGGCATGGGAATGAGCAGTTCTTC. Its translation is CASSTDRGHGNEQFF.

CDR3 sequence (DNA): TGTGCCAGCAGCGTAGAGAGCGGGGGGGCCTACGAGCAGTACTTC. This codes for CASSVESGGAYEQYF. V usage is TRBV9 and J usage is TRBJ2-7, with 10 bases matching TRBD2. This CDR3 has 15 amino acids. J was trimmed by 2 bases and V by 0 bases; bases with no gene match: 2. Germline CDR1 and CDR2: SGDLS and YYNGEE. The complete variable domain, with remaining parts taken from reference TRBV9 and TRBJ2-7, reads DSGVTQTPKHLITATGQRVTLRCSPRSGDLSVYWYQQSLDQGLQFLIQYYNGEERAKGNILERFSAQQFPDLHSELNLSSLELGDSALYFCASSVESGGAYEQYFGPGTRLTVT.

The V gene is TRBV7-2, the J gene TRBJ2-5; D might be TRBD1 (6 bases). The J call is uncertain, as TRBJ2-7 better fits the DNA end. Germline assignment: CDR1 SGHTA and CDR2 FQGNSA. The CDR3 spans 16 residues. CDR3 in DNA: TGTGCCAGCAGCCAAACTCAGGCAGGGGAGTCCTACGAGCAGTACTTC. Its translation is CASSQTQAGESYEQYF.

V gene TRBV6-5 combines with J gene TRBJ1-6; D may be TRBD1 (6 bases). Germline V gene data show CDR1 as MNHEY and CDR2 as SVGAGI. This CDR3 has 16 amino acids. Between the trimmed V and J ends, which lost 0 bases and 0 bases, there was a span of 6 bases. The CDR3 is CASSYSGGSYNSPLHF. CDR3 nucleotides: TGTGCCAGCAGTTACTCAGGGGGCTCCTATAATTCACCCCTCCACTTT.

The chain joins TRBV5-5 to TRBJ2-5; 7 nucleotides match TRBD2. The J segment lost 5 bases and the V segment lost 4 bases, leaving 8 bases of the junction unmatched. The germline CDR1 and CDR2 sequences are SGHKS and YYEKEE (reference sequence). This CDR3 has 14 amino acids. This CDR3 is CASSAGTTPETQYF. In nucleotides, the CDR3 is TGTGCCAGCAGCGCGGGGACTACCCCGGAGACCCAGTACTTC. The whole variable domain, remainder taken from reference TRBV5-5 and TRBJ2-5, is DAGVTQSPTHLIKTRGQQVTLRCSPISGHKSVSWYQQVLGQGPQFIFQYYEKEERGRGNFPDRFSARQFPNYSSELNVNALLLGDSALYLCASSAGTTPETQYFGPGTRLLVL.

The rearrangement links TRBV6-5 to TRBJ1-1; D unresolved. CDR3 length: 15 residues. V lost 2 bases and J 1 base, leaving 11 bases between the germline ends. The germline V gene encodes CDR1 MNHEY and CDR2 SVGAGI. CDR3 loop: CASSYGGFGNTEAFF. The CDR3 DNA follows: TGTGCCAGCAGTTACGGCGGGTTCGGGAACACTGAAGCTTTCTTT.

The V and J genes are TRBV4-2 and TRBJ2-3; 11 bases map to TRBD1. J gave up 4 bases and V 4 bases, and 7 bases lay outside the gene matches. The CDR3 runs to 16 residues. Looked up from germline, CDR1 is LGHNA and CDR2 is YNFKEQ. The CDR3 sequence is CASSPTPGQGADTQYF. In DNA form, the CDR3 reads TGTGCCAGCAGCCCCACTCCGGGACAGGGGGCAGATACGCAGTATTTT.

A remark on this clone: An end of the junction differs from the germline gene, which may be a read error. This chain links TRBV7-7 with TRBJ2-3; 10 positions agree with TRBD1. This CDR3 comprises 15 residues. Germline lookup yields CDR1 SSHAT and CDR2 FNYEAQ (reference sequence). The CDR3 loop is CASSPGTGATDTQYF. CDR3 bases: TGTGCTAGCAGCCCCGGGACAGGGGCGACGGATACGCAGTATTTT.

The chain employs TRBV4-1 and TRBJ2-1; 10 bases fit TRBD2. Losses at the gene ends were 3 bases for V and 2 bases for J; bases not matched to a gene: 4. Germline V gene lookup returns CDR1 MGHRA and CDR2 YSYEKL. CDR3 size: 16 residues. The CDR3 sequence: CASSQSAGGPYNEQFF. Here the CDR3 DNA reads TGCGCCAGCAGCCAGTCAGCGGGGGGGCCCTACAATGAGCAGTTCTTC.

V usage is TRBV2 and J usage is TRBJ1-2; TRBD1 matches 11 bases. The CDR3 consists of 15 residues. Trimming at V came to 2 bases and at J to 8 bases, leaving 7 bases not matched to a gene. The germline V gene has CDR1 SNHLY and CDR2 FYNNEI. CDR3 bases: TGTGCCAGCAGTGAAAGCCCGGGACAGGGGGAGGGCTACACCTTC. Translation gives CASSESPGQGEGYTF.

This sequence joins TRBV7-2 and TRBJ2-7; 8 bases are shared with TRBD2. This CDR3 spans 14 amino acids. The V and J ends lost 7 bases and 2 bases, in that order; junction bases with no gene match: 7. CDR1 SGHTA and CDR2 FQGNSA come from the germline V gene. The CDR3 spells CASTPGGGAYEQYF. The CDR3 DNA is TGTGCCAGCACCCCCGGGGGGGGCGCCTACGAGCAGTACTTC.

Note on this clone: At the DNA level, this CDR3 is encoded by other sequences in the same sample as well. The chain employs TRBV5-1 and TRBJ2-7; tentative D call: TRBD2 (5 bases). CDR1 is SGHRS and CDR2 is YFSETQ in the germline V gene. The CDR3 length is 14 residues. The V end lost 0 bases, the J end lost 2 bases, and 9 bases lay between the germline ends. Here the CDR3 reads CASSLGLSAYEQYF. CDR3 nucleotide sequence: TGCGCCAGCAGCTTGGGACTTAGCGCCTACGAGCAGTACTTC.

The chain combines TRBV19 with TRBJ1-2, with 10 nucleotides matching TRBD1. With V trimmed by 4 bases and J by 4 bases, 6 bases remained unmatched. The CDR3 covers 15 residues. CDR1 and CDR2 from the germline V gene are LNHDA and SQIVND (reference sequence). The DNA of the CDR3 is TGTGCCAGTAGTACGACAGGGGGCGATGGCTATGGCTACACCTTC. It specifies CASSTTGGDGYGYTF.

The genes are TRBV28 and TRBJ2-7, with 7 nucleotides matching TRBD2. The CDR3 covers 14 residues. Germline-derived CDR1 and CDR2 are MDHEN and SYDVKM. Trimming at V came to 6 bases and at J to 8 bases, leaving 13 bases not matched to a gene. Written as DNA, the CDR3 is TGTGCCAGCAGCCCGAGCCGGGAGGCCCCCAAGCAGTACTTC. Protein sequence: CASSPSREAPKQYF.

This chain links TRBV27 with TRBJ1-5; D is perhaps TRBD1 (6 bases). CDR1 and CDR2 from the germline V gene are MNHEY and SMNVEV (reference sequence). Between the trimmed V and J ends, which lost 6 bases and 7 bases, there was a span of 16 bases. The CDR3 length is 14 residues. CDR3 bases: TGTGCCAGCAGAGATACAGGGATGGGCCAGCCCCAGCATTTT. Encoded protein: CASRDTGMGQPQHF.

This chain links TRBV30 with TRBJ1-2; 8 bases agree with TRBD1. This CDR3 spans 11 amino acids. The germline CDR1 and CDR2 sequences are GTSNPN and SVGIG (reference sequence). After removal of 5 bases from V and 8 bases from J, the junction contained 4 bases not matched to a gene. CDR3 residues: CAWSDRGGYTF. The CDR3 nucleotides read TGTGCCTGGTCCGACAGGGGAGGCTACACCTTC.

CDR3 DNA: TGTGCCAGCAGCCCCACCCGGACAGGCTCGATCTACTTC. Protein sequence: CASSPTRTGSIYF. The rearrangement uses TRBV6-1 and TRBJ2-4; 7 nucleotides align to TRBD1. V was clipped by 6 bases and J by 16 bases; unmatched bases: 15. The CDR3 covers 13 residues. Per the germline V gene, CDR1 is MNHNS and CDR2 is SASEGT.

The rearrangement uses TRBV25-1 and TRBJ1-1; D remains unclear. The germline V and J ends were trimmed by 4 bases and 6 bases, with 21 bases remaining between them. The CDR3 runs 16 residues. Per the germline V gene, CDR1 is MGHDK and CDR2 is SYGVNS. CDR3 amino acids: CASSGHSGPTAAEAFF. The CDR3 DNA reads TGTGCCAGCAGTGGTCATAGCGGACCAACAGCGGCTGAAGCTTTCTTT.

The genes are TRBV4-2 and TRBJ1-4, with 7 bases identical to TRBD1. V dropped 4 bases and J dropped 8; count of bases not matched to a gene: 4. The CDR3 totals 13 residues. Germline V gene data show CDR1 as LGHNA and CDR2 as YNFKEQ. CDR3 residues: CASSRQGGEKLFF. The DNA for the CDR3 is TGTGCCAGCAGCCGACAGGGTGGAGAAAAACTGTTTTTT.

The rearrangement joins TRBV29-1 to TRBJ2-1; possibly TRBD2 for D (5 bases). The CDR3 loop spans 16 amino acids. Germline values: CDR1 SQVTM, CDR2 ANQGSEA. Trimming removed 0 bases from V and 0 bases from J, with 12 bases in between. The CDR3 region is CSVEDLRGSSYNEQFF. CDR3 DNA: TGCAGCGTTGAAGATCTCCGGGGAAGCTCCTACAATGAGCAGTTCTTC.

CDR3 protein: CASSSMTEAFF. CDR3 nucleotides: TGTGCCAGCAGTTCCATGACTGAAGCTTTCTTT. The chain joins TRBV27 to TRBJ1-1; D is unresolved. Germline assignment: CDR1 MNHEY and CDR2 SMNVEV (reference sequence). The CDR3 is made up of 11 amino acids. The V end was cut by 4 bases, the J end by 5 bases, with 5 bases between.

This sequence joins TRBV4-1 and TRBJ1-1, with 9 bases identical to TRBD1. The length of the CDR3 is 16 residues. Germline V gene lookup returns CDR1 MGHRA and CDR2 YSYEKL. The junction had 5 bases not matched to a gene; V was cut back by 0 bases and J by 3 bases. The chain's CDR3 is CASSQDRTGAYTEAFF. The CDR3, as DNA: TGCGCCAGCAGCCAAGATAGGACAGGGGCGTACACTGAAGCTTTCTTT.

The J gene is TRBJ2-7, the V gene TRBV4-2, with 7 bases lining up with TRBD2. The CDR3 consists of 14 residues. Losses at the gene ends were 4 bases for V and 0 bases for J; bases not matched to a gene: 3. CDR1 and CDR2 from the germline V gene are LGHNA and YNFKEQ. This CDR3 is CASSPKRDSYEQYF. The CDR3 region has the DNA TGTGCCAGCAGCCCCAAGCGGGACTCCTACGAGCAGTACTTC.

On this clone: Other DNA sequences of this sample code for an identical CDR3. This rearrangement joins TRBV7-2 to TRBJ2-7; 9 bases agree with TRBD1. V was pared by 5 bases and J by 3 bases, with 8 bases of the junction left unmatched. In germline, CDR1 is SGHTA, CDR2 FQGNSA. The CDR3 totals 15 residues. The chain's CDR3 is CASSLRTGVIYEQYF. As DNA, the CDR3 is TGTGCCAGCAGCCTACGGACAGGGGTTATCTACGAGCAGTACTTC.

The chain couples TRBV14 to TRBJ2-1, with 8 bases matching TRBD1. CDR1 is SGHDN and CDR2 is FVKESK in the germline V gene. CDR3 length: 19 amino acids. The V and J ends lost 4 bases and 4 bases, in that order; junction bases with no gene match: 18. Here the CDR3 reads CASSPRTGSSLPSYNEQFF. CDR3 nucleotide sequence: TGTGCCAGCAGCCCCAGGACAGGGAGTTCCTTACCATCTTACAATGAGCAGTTCTTC.

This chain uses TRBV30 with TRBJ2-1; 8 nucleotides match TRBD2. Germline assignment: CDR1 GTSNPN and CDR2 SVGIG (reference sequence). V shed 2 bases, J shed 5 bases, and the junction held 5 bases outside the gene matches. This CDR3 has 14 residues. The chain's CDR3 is CAWSSGSADNEQFF. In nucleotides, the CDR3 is TGTGCCTGGAGTAGCGGGAGTGCCGACAATGAGCAGTTCTTC.

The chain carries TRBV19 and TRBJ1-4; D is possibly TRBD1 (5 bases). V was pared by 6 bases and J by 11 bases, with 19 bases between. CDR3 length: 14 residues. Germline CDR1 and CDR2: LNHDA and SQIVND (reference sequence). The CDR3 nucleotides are TGTGCCAGTAGCCCAACAGGACCTTCAAGGAAACTGTTTTTT. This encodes CASSPTGPSRKLFF.

CDR3 protein: CASNLEAGSTDTQYF. CDR3 nucleotides: TGTGCCAGCAATCTTGAGGCAGGGAGCACAGATACGCAGTATTTT. J is TRBJ2-3 and V is TRBV28, with TRBD1 as a possible D gene (5 bases). Germline V lookup: CDR1 MDHEN, CDR2 SYDVKM. Trimming removed 7 bases at V and 0 bases at J, with 14 bases between. The CDR3 is made up of 15 amino acids. The full variable domain, with the rest looked up from reference TRBV28 and TRBJ2-3, is DVKVTQSSRYLVKRTGEKVFLECVQDMDHENMFWYRQDPGLGLRLIYFSYDVKMKEKGDIPEGYSVSREKKERFSLILESASTNQTSMYLCASNLEAGSTDTQYFGPGTRLTVL.

The CDR3: CASHRTGGANTEAFF. As DNA, the CDR3 is TGTGCCAGCCATAGGACAGGGGGCGCGAACACTGAAGCTTTCTTT. The chain carries TRBV6-1 and TRBJ1-1; TRBD1 matches 11 bases. The CDR3 covers 15 residues. V trimming: 8 bases; J trimming: 1 base; junction bases outside the gene matches: 6. CDR1 is MNHNS, CDR2 SASEGT, per germline.

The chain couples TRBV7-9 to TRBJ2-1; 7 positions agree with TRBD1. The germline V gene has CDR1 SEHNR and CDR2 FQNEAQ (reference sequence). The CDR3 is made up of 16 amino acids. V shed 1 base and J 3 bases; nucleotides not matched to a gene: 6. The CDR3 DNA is TGTGCCAGCAGCTTAGGTCAGGGGGTTGACTACAATGAGCAGTTCTTC. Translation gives CASSLGQGVDYNEQFF.